A selection of T cell receptor beta chains follows, all from one sample in a study of T cells in Graves' hyperthyroidism and ophthalmopathy. MiXCR, applied by TCRdb to the multiplex PCR reads, yields one record per CDR3 protein. Among some 460,000 distinct CDR3 sequences listed, 15% to 19% were seen once. The sequenced material came from blood. The receptors stem from a woman between 18 and 29 years old with Graves' hyperthyroidism. Both conserved end residues are part of each CDR3. The D gene is left open where the match is weak. Size values are once, few and many counts, or a class for expanded clones, and some rows have none.

abundance,j_gene,d_gene,v_gene,CDR3nt,CDR3aa
many,TRBJ1-1,NA,TRBV20-1,TGCAGTGCAAGGGATCCTTTCCCCTTTGAAGCTTTCTTT,CSARDPFPFEAFF
many,TRBJ2-5,NA,TRBV5-1,TGCGCCAGCAGCATAGTGATCGGTGGAAGGGGACAAGAGACCCAGTACTTC,CASSIVIGGRGQETQYF
NA,TRBJ1-2,NA,TRBV29-1,TGCAGCGTTGAGGCGGAAGGAGGAGGCTACACCTTC,CSVEAEGGGYTF
many,TRBJ2-5,NA,TRBV28,TGTGCCAGCAGTGGGATGGGGGGCGGCGAGACCCAGTACTTC,CASSGMGGGETQYF
many,TRBJ1-5,NA,TRBV4-1,TGCGCCAGCAGCCAAGAATGGGTGACGCCCCAGCATTTT,CASSQEWVTPQHF
many,TRBJ2-3,NA,TRBV7-9,TGTGCCAGCAGCCCCTACCGCGGCGGCCCCACAGATACGCAGTATTTT,CASSPYRGGPTDTQYF
NA,TRBJ1-1,NA,TRBV30,TGTGCCTGGAGTGCAGGGTCGAGGGGGAACACTGAAGCTTTCTTT,CAWSAGSRGNTEAFF
many,TRBJ2-7,NA,TRBV5-1,TGCGCCAGCAGCAACCCTAGAGGAGGACAGATCTACGAGCAGTACTTC,CASSNPRGGQIYEQYF
NA,TRBJ2-7,NA,TRBV5-1,TGCGCCAGCAGCTTGCGGCGGCCCACTTCACTCGAGCAGTACTTC,CASSLRRPTSLEQYF
many,TRBJ2-1,NA,TRBV3-1,TGTGCCAGCAGCACTAGACTTTATGATGAGCAGTTCTTC,CASSTRLYDEQFF
many,TRBJ2-1,TRBD1,TRBV7-8,TGTGCCAGCAGCCAAGAATACAGGGGTCTTTACAATGAGCAGTTCTTC,CASSQEYRGLYNEQFF
many,TRBJ2-6,TRBD1,TRBV18,TGTGCCAGCTCGACCGGGACAGGGTACTCTGGGGCCAACGTCCTGACTTTC,CASSTGTGYSGANVLTF
NA,TRBJ2-1,TRBD1,TRBV2,TGTGCCAGCAGTGAAATGGCAGGGGGCCACAATGAGCAGTTCTTC,CASSEMAGGHNEQFF
many,TRBJ1-3,TRBD1,TRBV11-2,TGTGCCAGCAGCTCACAGGGGGACTCTGGAAACACCATATATTTT,CASSSQGDSGNTIYF
many,TRBJ2-3,NA,TRBV7-2,TGTGCCAGCAGCTCGTGGACTAGCACAGATACGCAGTATTTT,CASSSWTSTDTQYF
NA,TRBJ1-1,TRBD1,TRBV30,TGTGCCTGGACCCCTAGTCCCGGGACAGGGCGGACTGAAGCTTTCTTT,CAWTPSPGTGRTEAFF
NA,TRBJ2-3,NA,TRBV4-3,TGCGCCAGCAGCCAAGATGCACCCCTAGCGCGGCAGGGTGATACGCAGTATTTT,CASSQDAPLARQGDTQYF
NA,TRBJ2-6,NA,TRBV7-2,TGTGCCAGCAGCTTGGCAGTACTTGGGGCCAACGTCCTGACTTTC,CASSLAVLGANVLTF
few,TRBJ2-4,NA,TRBV28,TGTGCCAGCAGTGAGGCAGGGGGACTAGCCAAAAACATTCAGTACTTC,CASSEAGGLAKNIQYF
few,TRBJ2-7,NA,TRBV6-1,TGTGCCAGCAGTTCTCACAGGATCTACGAGCAGTACTTC,CASSSHRIYEQYF
once,TRBJ1-2,TRBD1,TRBV10-2,TGCGCCAGCAGTGAGTCGATAGCACAGGGGAATGGCTACACCTTC,CASSESIAQGNGYTF
few,TRBJ1-1,NA,TRBV5-6,TGTGCCAGCAGCTTGATAAGGATGTGGACTGAAGCTTTCTTT,CASSLIRMWTEAFF
many,TRBJ2-3,NA,TRBV5-5,TGTGCCAGCAGCTTGGTCGGGGCGACAGATACGCAGTATTTT,CASSLVGATDTQYF
many,TRBJ2-7,TRBD2,TRBV5-5,TGTGCCAGCAGCTTGGAACTAGCGGGAGGCTCCTACGAGCAGTACTTC,CASSLELAGGSYEQYF
NA,TRBJ2-2,NA,TRBV7-6,TGTGCCAGCAGCTTAGCGCCAGAATCTACCGGGGAGCTGTTTTTT,CASSLAPESTGELFF
NA,TRBJ2-2,TRBD2,TRBV12-3/TRBV12-4,TGTGCCAGCAGTCCCCGACTAGCGGTGAACACCGGGGAGCTGTTTTTT,CASSPRLAVNTGELFF
few,TRBJ1-5,NA,TRBV7-9,TGTGCCAGCAGCTTAAGGTACAGGACAATTAGCAATCAGCCCCAGCATTTT,CASSLRYRTISNQPQHF
NA,TRBJ2-1,NA,TRBV11-2,TGTGCCAGCAGCTTAGATCTACGGCAGGGGATGTATCGGTACAATGAGCAGTTCTTC,CASSLDLRQGMYRYNEQFF
many,TRBJ2-3,NA,TRBV6-1,TGTGCCAGCAGCCCCCCGGCGACGGGTAAGGGCCTCGATACGCAGTATTTT,CASSPPATGKGLDTQYF
many,TRBJ1-1,TRBD1,TRBV18,TGTGCCAGCTCATCAGGGGGTTGGAACACTGAAGCTTTCTTT,CASSSGGWNTEAFF
NA,TRBJ1-1,TRBD1,TRBV7-2,TGTGCCAGCAGCTTAAGACAGGGGGCGAACACTGAAGCTTTCTTT,CASSLRQGANTEAFF
NA,TRBJ2-7,TRBD2,TRBV7-2,TGTGCCAGCAGCTTCAATAGCGGGGGGGTAGAAGAGCAGTACTTC,CASSFNSGGVEEQYF
NA,TRBJ2-3,TRBD1,TRBV9,TGTGCCAGCAGCGTAGGAACCGGACAGGCGACCACAGATACGCAGTATTTT,CASSVGTGQATTDTQYF
NA,TRBJ1-2,NA,TRBV10-3,TGTGCCATCAGTGAGGCGGTAGGGAGGGGGGACTATGGCTACACCTTC,CAISEAVGRGDYGYTF
few,TRBJ2-3,TRBD2,TRBV11-3,TGTGCCCGCAGCCAACGGGCGGGAGTCGGTCTAGATACGCAGTATTTT,CARSQRAGVGLDTQYF
many,TRBJ1-2,NA,TRBV28,TGTGCCAGCAGTTTAAGGGATTTTGACTACACCTTC,CASSLRDFDYTF
few,TRBJ2-3,NA,TRBV7-3,TGTGCCAGCAGCTTAACGGGTTTCTTTGACCTCACAGATACGCAGTATTTT,CASSLTGFFDLTDTQYF
many,TRBJ1-1,NA,TRBV12-3/TRBV12-4,TGTGCCAGCAGTTTCGAGGGTTCGTTAACTGAAGCTTTCTTT,CASSFEGSLTEAFF
many,TRBJ1-2,NA,TRBV5-8,TGTGCCAGCAGCCAAGGCGGCGGCAGTCCGGCTAACTATGGCTACACCTTC,CASSQGGGSPANYGYTF
many,TRBJ1-1,NA,TRBV12-3/TRBV12-4,TGTGCCAGCAGTTTTTGTCCGGGCCAGAACACTGAAGCTTTCTTT,CASSFCPGQNTEAFF
few,TRBJ2-7,NA,TRBV9,TGTGCCAGCAGCGTAGACGGAGAGTCCTACGAGCAGTACTTC,CASSVDGESYEQYF
many,TRBJ2-7,TRBD2,TRBV28,TGTGCCAGCAGTGCCCCCAGCGGGACCTCCTACGAGCAGTACTTC,CASSAPSGTSYEQYF
NA,TRBJ1-4,TRBD1,TRBV4-3,TGCGCCAGCAGCCAGGACAGGGGGCGTGAAAAACTGTTTTTT,CASSQDRGREKLFF